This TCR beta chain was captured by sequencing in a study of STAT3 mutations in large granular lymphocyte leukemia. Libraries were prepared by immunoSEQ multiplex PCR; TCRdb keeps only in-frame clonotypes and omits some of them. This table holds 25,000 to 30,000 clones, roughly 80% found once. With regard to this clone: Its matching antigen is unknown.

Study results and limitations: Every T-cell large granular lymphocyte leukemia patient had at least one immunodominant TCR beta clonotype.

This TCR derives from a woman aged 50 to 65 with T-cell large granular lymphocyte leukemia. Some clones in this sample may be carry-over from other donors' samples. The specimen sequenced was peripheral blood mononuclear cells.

The DNA of the CDR3 is TGTGCCAGCAGTACTACAGGAAACACCATATATTTT. Its translation is CASSTTGNTIYF. V usage is TRBV6-5 and J usage is TRBJ1-3; D gene ambiguous. In germline, CDR1 is MNHEY, CDR2 SVGAGI. The V and J ends lost 5 bases and 4 bases respectively, with 6 bases between them. CDR3 size: 12 residues.